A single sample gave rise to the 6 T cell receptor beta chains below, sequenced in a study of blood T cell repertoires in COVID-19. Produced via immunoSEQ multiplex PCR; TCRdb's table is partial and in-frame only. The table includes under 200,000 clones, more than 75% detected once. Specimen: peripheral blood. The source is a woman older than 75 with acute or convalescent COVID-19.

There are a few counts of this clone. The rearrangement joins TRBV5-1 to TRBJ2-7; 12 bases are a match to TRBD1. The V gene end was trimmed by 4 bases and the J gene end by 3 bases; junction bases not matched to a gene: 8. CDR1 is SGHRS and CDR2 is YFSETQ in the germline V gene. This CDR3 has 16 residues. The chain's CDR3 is CASSRKGQGAIYEQYF. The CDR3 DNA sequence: TGCGCCAGCAGCAGGAAGGGACAGGGGGCGATCTACGAGCAGTACTTC.

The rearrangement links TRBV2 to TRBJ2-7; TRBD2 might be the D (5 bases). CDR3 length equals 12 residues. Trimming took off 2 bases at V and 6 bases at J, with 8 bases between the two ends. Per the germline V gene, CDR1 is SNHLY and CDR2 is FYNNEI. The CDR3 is CASSEMRAEQYF. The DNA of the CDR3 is TGTGCCAGCAGTGAAATGAGGGCCGAGCAGTACTTC.

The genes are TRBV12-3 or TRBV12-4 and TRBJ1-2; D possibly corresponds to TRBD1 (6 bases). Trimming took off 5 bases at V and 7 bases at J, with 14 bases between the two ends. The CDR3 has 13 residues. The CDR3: CASSRQVESGYTF. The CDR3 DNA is TGTGCCAGCAGTCGACAGGTGGAGAGTGGCTACACCTTC.

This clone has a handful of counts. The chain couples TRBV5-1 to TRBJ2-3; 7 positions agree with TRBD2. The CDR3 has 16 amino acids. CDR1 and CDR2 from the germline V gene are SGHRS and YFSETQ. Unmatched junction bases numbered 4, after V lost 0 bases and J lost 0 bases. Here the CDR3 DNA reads TGCGCCAGCAGCTTGGTCTATAGCGGGAGCACAGATACGCAGTATTTT. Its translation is CASSLVYSGSTDTQYF.

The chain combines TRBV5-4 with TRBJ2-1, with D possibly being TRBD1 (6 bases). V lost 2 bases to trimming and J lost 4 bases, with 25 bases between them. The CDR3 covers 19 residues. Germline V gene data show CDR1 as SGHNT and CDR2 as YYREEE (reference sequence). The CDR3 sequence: CASSFLRPEWGQDYNEQFF. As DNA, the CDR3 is TGTGCCAGCAGCTTTCTGAGGCCAGAGTGGGGGCAAGATTACAATGAGCAGTTCTTC. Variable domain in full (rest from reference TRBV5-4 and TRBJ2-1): ETGVTQSPTHLIKTRGQQVTLRCSSQSGHNTVSWYQQALGQGPQFIFQYYREEENGRGNFPPRFSGLQFPNYSSELNVNALELDDSALYLCASSFLRPEWGQDYNEQFFGPGTRLTVL.

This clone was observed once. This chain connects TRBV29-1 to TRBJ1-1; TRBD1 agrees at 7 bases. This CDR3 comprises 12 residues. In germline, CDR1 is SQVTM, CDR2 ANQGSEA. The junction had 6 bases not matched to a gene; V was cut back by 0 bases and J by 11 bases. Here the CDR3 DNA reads TGCAGCGTTGAAGATGGGGGACAGCGGGCTTTCTTT. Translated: CSVEDGGQRAFF.